This T cell receptor (beta chain) was sequenced in a study of regulatory T cells in long-lasting Graves disease. Time point indicated: newly diagnosed GD, antithyroid drugs for less than 3 months. Following extraction of RNA from PBMCs, that RNA was used to make the TCR library. Construction of the TCR beta libraries employed iRepertoire HTBI primers in conjunction with Arm-PCR of CDR3 regions. TCRdb reanalysed the multiplex PCR reads using MiXCR and keeps one entry per CDR3 protein. The sample lists about 530,000 distinct CDR3 sequences, about 16% seen once, with around 25% in the top ten. This clonotype appeared many times. These data also formed part of another study, on T cells in Graves' hyperthyroidism and ophthalmopathy. This second study notes: The study used the HTBI primer set for a first-round RT-PCR of the TCR CDR3. Before onset, ophthalmopathy was predicted by the model a median about six months earlier.

The material sequenced was peripheral blood mononuclear cells (PBMCs), taken at new diagnosis, from a patient treated with antithyroid drugs. This receptor was identified in a woman aged 40 to 65 with Graves disease.

The CDR3 reads CASSLRGGGFSTDTQYF. For the CDR3, the DNA is TGTGCCAGCAGCTTGAGAGGGGGGGGTTTTAGCACAGATACGCAGTATTTT. The V gene is TRBV11-2, the J gene TRBJ2-3; D is perhaps TRBD2 (7 bases). Trimming pared 3 bases from V and 0 bases from J, leaving 16 bases between. CDR3 size: 17 residues. CDR1 is SGHAT and CDR2 is FQNNGV in the germline V gene.